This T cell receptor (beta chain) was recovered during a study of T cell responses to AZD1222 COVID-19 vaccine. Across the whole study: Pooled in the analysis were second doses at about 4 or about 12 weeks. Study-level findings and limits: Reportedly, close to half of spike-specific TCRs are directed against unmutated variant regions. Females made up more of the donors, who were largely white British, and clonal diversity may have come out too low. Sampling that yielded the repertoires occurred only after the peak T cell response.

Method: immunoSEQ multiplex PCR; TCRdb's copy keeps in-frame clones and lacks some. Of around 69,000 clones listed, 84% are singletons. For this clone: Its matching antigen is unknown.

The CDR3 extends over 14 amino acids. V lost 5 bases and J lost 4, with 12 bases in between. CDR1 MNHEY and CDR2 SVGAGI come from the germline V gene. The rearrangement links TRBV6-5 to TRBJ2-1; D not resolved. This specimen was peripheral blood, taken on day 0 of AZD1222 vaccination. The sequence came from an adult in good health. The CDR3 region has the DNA TGTGCCAGCAGTAGAAACAGCAATTACAATGAGCAGTTCTTC. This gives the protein CASSRNSNYNEQFF.